The entry that follows covers one TCR beta chain sequence. Its antigen is still unknown. The data were obtained in a study of shared clonotypes between healthy human individuals. General study findings and limits: There were few donors, and this limited the genetic and exposure-history diversity represented.

Every immunoSEQ plate was one replicate of a subset's evenly spread DNA. Authors' processing steps: Quality scores were absent from the junction-only immunoSEQ sequences, so filtering differed. Libraries were prepared by immunoSEQ multiplex PCR; TCRdb keeps only in-frame clonotypes and omits some of them. V, J and clone size are taken as reported in that table, and D and trimming were inferred from the DNA itself. The sample carries about 500,000 clones, roughly 80% recorded once. Healthy HIV-negative adults with no recent acute infections or vaccinations were recruited as donors. The CDR3 is made up of 14 amino acids. Deletions cut 2 bases from V and 6 bases from J, with 12 bases between. CDR1 and CDR2 from the germline V gene are MDHEN and SYDVKM.

The sequenced material came from PBMCs. The V and J genes are TRBV28 and TRBJ2-3; D gene uncertain. The sequence derives from a woman aged 40 to 55 in good health. Some clones in this sample may be carry-over from other donors' samples. This CDR3 is CASSLRAVGDTQYF. The CDR3 nucleotides are TGTGCCAGCAGTTTAAGGGCCGTTGGGGATACGCAGTATTTT.